The source of this T cell receptor beta chain is a study of cytomegalovirus exposure and HLA in healthy donors. This table comes from immunoSEQ multiplex PCR, and its TCRdb copy is limited to in-frame clones, with some not included. This table has 150,000 to 200,000 clones, less than 90% appearing once. This clone has only a few counts. This CDR3 comprises 13 residues. The ends were cut back, 6 bases at V and 6 bases at J, with 12 bases in the middle. The V gene's germline CDR1 is LNHDA and CDR2 SQIVND (reference sequence). The sequence was collected from a woman in her 30s in good health and CMV-seronegative. J is TRBJ1-5 and V is TRBV19; TRBD1 might be the D (5 bases). Sequencing was performed on PBMCs. The CDR3 here is CASRETAIQPQHF. The CDR3 nucleotides read TGTGCCAGTAGAGAGACAGCAATTCAGCCCCAGCATTTT.